This TCR beta chain was documented in a study of post-analysis software for immune sequencing data. About the study: The cohort encompassed relapsing-remitting, secondary progressive and progressive-relapsing multiple sclerosis disease courses. Study-wide results and limits: Roughly 5 TRBV segments (TRBV5-6, TRBV5-1 and TRBV20-1 among them) occurred more frequently in patients than in controls. Significantly decreased normalized Chao1 diversity was recorded for multiple sclerosis patients relative to controls.

Unique molecular identifiers were present in the TCR beta cDNA libraries. cDNA molecules numbering 450,000 to 650,000 came from about 0.94 to 9.7 million T cells. One entry per CDR3 protein, called by TCRdb with MiXCR from the PCR reads. This sample has some 690,000 distinct CDR3 sequences; around 27% occur once, and the top ten carry around 0.56%. The CDR3 has 14 amino acids. Trimming left V 4 bases short and J 0 bases short, with 10 bases between. CDR1 SQVTM and CDR2 ANQGSEA come from the germline V gene. The table lists this clonotype with a few counts. The antigen is unknown. This sequence originates from a girl aged 10 to 17 with multiple sclerosis. The rearrangement uses TRBV29-1 and TRBJ1-5; D is unclear. Specimen: blood. In nucleotides, the CDR3 is TGCAGCGTTGTAGAGACACATAGCAATCAGCCCCAGCATTTT. Protein sequence: CSVVETHSNQPQHF.